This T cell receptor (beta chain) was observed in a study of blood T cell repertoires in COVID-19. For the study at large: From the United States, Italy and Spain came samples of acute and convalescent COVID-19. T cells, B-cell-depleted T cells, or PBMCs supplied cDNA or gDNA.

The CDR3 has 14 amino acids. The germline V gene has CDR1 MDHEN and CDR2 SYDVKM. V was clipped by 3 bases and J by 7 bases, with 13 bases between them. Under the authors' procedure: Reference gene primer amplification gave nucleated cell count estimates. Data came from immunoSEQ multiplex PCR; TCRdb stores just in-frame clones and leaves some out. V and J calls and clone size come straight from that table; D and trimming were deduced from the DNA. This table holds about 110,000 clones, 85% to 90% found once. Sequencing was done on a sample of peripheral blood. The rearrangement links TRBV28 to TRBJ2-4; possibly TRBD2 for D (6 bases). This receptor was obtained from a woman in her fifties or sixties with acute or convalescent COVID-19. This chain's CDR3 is CASSFRTGGNIQYF. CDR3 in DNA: TGTGCCAGCAGTTTCAGGACCGGAGGGAACATTCAGTACTTC.